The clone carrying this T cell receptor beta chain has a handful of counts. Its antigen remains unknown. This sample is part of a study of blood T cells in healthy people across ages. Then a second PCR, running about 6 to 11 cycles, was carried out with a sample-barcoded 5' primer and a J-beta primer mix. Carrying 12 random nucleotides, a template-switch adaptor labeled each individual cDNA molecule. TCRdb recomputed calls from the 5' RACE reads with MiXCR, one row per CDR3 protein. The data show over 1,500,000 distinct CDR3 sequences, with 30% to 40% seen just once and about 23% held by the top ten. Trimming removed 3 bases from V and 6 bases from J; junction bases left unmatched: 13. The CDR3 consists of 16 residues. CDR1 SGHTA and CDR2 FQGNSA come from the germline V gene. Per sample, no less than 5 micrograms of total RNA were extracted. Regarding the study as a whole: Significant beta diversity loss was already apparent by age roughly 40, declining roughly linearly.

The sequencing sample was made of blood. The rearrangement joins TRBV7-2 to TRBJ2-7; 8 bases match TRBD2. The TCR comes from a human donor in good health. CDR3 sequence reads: CASSFDAPGLGAEQYF. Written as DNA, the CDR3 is TGTGCCAGCAGCTTCGACGCTCCGGGACTAGGGGCCGAGCAGTACTTC.